This entry lists 7 T cell receptor beta chains sequenced from one sample in a study of identical twins. TCRdb passed the 5' RACE reads through MiXCR, listing each CDR3 protein once. The data show some 200,000 distinct CDR3 sequences, more than 6.5% seen once. These data were also reused for a study on yellow fever vaccine responses in identical twins.

Sample: memory (CD45RO+) T cells sorted from blood. The origin of the receptors is a woman in her late teens or twenties in good health.

This rearrangement joins TRBV3-1 to TRBJ2-7; D is undetermined. Per germline, CDR1 LGHDT and CDR2 YNNKEL (reference sequence). CDR3 length equals 12 residues. V was clipped by 0 bases and J by 3 bases, with 3 bases between them. The CDR3 spells CASSQDIYEQYF. The DNA for the CDR3 is TGTGCCAGCAGCCAAGACATCTACGAGCAGTACTTC.

This clonotype was observed at least ten times. The rearrangement uses TRBV3-1 and TRBJ2-1; 8 bases agree with TRBD2. The germline V gene has CDR1 LGHDT and CDR2 YNNKEL (reference sequence). J lost 6 bases, V lost 0 bases, and 7 bases had no gene match. The CDR3 runs to 16 residues. Here the CDR3 reads CASSQESGRRGNEQFF. CDR3 DNA sequence: TGTGCCAGCAGCCAAGAAAGCGGGAGAAGGGGCAATGAGCAGTTCTTC.

This clonotype showed up just a few times. The chain is built from TRBV7-3 and TRBJ2-3; D is possibly TRBD2 (5 bases). Germline loops: CDR1 SGHTA, CDR2 FQGTGA. V lost 3 bases and J 4 bases, leaving 8 bases between the germline ends. This CDR3 has 13 residues. This chain's CDR3 is CASSFGISDTQYF. CDR3 DNA sequence: TGTGCCAGCAGCTTCGGGATTTCAGATACGCAGTATTTT. The whole variable domain, remainder taken from reference TRBV7-3 and TRBJ2-3, is GAGVSQTPSNKVTEKGKYVELRCDPISGHTALYWYRQSLGQGPEFLIYFQGTGAADDSGLPNDRFFAVRPEGSVSTLKIQRTERGDSAVYLCASSFGISDTQYFGPGTRLTVL.

Worth noting for this clonotype: The junction departs from germline at one end; a sequencing error may be responsible. The genes are TRBV24-1 and TRBJ1-2; D not certain. Germline V gene sequence: CDR1 KGHDR, CDR2 SFDVKD. The CDR3 spans 12 residues. This chain's CDR3 is CATSDSDERYTF. The CDR3 DNA is TGTGCCACCAGCGATTCAGATGAACGCTACACCTTC.

This clonotype was seen more than once but under ten times. This rearrangement joins TRBV6-5 to TRBJ1-5; 9 bases line up with TRBD1. V was clipped by 2 bases and J by 6 bases; unmatched bases: 11. Germline loops: CDR1 MNHEY, CDR2 SVGAGI. The length of the CDR3 is 17 residues. For the CDR3, the DNA is TGTGCCAGCAGTTACAGTTATACAGGGGGCATAGGTCAGCCCCAGCATTTT. This sequence encodes CASSYSYTGGIGQPQHF.

This clonotype has only a few counts. CDR3 in amino acids: CASSFGLTGLQETQYF. The DNA for the CDR3 is TGTGCCAGCAGTTTTGGTTTGACGGGACTTCAAGAGACCCAGTACTTC. The chain links TRBV6-2 or TRBV6-3 to TRBJ2-5; TRBD2 is a possible D gene (6 bases). Germline CDR1 and CDR2: MNHEY and SVGEGT. The V and J ends lost 4 bases and 2 bases respectively, with 17 bases between them. The CDR3 is made up of 16 amino acids.

This clonotype has at least ten counts. This sequence joins TRBV21-1 and TRBJ2-5. TRBV21-1 is assigned pseudogene status. The CDR3 contains 13 residues. The CDR3 reads CASSKEWKETQYF. CDR3 DNA sequence: TGTGCCAGCAGCAAAGAGTGGAAGGAGACCCAGTACTTC.